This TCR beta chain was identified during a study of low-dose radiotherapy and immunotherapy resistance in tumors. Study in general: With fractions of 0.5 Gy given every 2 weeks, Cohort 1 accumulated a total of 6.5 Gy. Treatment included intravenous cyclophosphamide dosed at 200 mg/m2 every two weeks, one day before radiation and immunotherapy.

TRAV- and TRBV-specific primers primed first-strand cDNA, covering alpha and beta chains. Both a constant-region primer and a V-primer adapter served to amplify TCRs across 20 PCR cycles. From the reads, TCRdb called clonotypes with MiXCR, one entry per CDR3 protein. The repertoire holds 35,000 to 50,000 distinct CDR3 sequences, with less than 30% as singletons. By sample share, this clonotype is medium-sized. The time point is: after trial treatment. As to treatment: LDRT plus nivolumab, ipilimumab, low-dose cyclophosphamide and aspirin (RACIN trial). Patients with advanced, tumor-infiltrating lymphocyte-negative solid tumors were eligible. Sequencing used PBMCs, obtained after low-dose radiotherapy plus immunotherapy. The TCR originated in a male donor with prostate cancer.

The CDR3 loop reads CASSPNRDRVTTGELFF. In DNA, the CDR3 is TGTGCCAGCTCACCCAACCGGGACAGGGTCACGACCGGGGAGCTGTTTTTT. This chain connects TRBV18 to TRBJ2-2; TRBD1 matches 9 bases. CDR1 is KGHSH, CDR2 LQKENI, per germline. This CDR3 is built from 17 residues. The ends lost 3 bases at V and 5 bases at J; junction bases unmatched: 10.